The clone carrying this T cell receptor beta chain was seen at least ten times. This sample was included in a study of early T cells in non-severe SARS-CoV-2 infection. V lost 1 base to trimming and J lost 5 bases, with 12 bases between them. The germline V gene encodes CDR1 LNHNV and CDR2 YYDKDF (reference sequence). The CDR3 loop spans 14 amino acids. Researchers attached unique molecular identifiers to individual cDNA molecules. TCRdb passed the 5' RACE reads through MiXCR, listing each CDR3 protein once. The sample shows 20,000 to 25,000 distinct CDR3 sequences, around 5.2% of them seen only once.

Sequencing was carried out using whole blood. The TCR comes from an adult who was a healthcare worker with PCR-confirmed SARS-CoV-2 infection or an uninfected control (not recorded which). The V call is TRBV15, the J call TRBJ2-7; the D is unclear. The CDR3 loop is CATSRGSEVHEQYF. As DNA, the CDR3 is TGTGCCACCAGCAGAGGCAGCGAAGTCCACGAGCAGTACTTC.